These 25 T cell receptor delta chains originate from one sample sequenced in a study of γδ T cells in repeated Plasmodium falciparum infection. Gammadelta T cells were flow-sorted from PBMC into Vgamma9/Vdelta2+ and Vdelta2-negative populations for bulk analysis. TCRdb reanalysed the multiplex PCR reads with CATT. The sample carries 55,000 to 70,000 delta-chain clones, approximately 1.5% recorded once. Sequencing input: gamma-delta T cells from blood. The receptors here all came from a pool of human donors (malaria-infected and uninfected, not separated).

Note on this clone: The protein that TCRdb holds for this DNA derives from a much larger clone and differs from the translated DNA at residue 9, which likely indicates a read error; the protein shown here is translated from the DNA. The rearrangement uses TRDV1 and TRDJ1; a weak D match, TRDD3 (5 bases). Germline lookup yields CDR1 TSWWSYY and CDR2 QGS. This CDR3 is 16 amino acids long. The ends were cut back, 5 bases at V and 2 bases at J, with 18 bases in the middle. The CDR3 nucleotides read TGTGCTCTTGGGACTCGACTGCCGTCTGGGACCGATAAACTCATCTTT. It yields the protein CALGTRLPSGTDKLIF.

This clone was detected many times. The protein in TCRdb stems from a much larger clone and differs at residue 3 from this DNA's translation, likely a read error; here the protein is translated from the DNA. J is TRDJ1 and V is TRDV2; TRDD3 matches at 9 bases. The germline V gene has CDR1 GEAIGNYY and CDR2 EKD. The CDR3 runs to 17 residues. CDR3 sequence (DNA): TGTGCCTATGACACCTTACTGGGGGACCCATACACCGATAAACTCATCTTT. Protein: CAYDTLLGDPYTDKLIF.

In its sample, this clone was seen many times. TCRdb records a much larger clone's protein for this DNA, with a difference at residue 9 that likely arises from a read error; the protein given is the translation of the DNA. The rearrangement joins TRDV1 to TRDJ1; 13 bases match TRDD3. TCRdb records no J gene; here it was assigned by comparing the DNA to germline. Per germline, CDR1 TSWWSYY and CDR2 QGS. Trimming cost V 0 bases and J 0 bases; bases outside gene matches: 16. The CDR3 is 22 amino acids. The DNA of the CDR3 is TGTGCTCTTGGGGAACTGGGATCAGGTCGTACTGGGGGATACGTCGACACCGATAAACTCATCTTT. Its protein is CALGELGSGRTGGYVDTDKLIF.

This clone showed up just a few times. A far larger clone is one base from this, pointing to a likely read error. Other DNA sequences in this sample translate to the same CDR3. The chain links TRDV1 to TRDJ1; 8 positions agree with TRDD3. The CDR3 consists of 20 residues. From germline, CDR1 is TSWWSYY and CDR2 QGS. The chain's CDR3 is CALGERGYAGDKGYTDKLIF. CDR3 sequence (DNA): TGTGCTCTTGGGGAACGAGGCTACGCGGGGGATAAAGGGTACACCGATAAACTTATCTTT.

Only a few counts were recorded for this clone. One junction end does not reproduce the germline sequence, and a read error may be involved. The sample carries other DNA sequences with the same CDR3. The chain combines TRDV1 with TRDJ1; TRDD3 might be the D (6 bases). The CDR3 runs to 21 residues. CDR1 is TSWWSYY, CDR2 QGS, per germline. The CDR3 DNA follows: TGTGCTCTTGGACCACCCTGGGGACGATGGGGGGGCGCGGGGGAAACCGATAAGCTCATCTTT. It is translated as CALGPPWGRWGGAGETDKLIF.

A few counts support this clone. TCRdb pairs this DNA with a much larger clone's protein that differs at residue 10, likely a read error; the protein shown was translated from the DNA. The V call is TRDV3, the J call TRDJ1, with D possibly matching TRDD3 (6 bases). The CDR3 extends over 17 amino acids. Trimming shortened V by 4 bases and J by 10 bases, and 34 bases separated the two germline ends. Germline V gene data show CDR1 as TVYSNPD and CDR2 as GDNSRS (reference sequence). The CDR3 loop is CAYHPPLLWEIRRGLIF. In DNA form, the CDR3 reads TGTGCCTACCACCCCCCTTTACTCTGGGAGATACGCCGGGGACTCATCTTT. Full variable domain (rest looked up from reference TRDV3 and TRDJ1): CDKVTQSSPDQTVASGSEVVLLCTYDTVYSNPDLFWYRIRPDYSFQFVFYGDNSRSEGADFTQGRFSVKHILTQKAFHLVISPVRTEDSATYYCAYHPPLLWEIRRGLIFGKGTRVTVEP.

This clone was observed a few times. This likely traces to a read error, being one base from a far larger clone. Other DNA sequences within the sample encode an identical CDR3. The chain has TRDV1 and TRDJ1, with TRDD3 matching 12 bases. The V gene's germline CDR1 is TSWWSYY and CDR2 QGS. This CDR3 is built from 23 residues. The V and J ends lost 4 bases and 2 bases, in that order; junction bases with no gene match: 26. The CDR3 DNA reads TGTGCTCTTGGGGCACGACTTCCTATCCCGTACTGGGGGATACCGAACTTTACCGATAAACTCATCTTT. Translation: CALGARLPIPYWGIPNFTDKLIF.

This clone was counted a few times. For this DNA, TCRdb reports the protein of a much larger clone, which diverges at residue 3, most likely from a read error; the protein presented here is translated directly from the DNA. CDR3 sequence reads: CAPGDVFLPSTLGINSDKLIF. The DNA for the CDR3 is TGTGCTCCTGGGGATGTATTTCTACCCTCAACGCTGGGGATCAATAGCGATAAACTCATCTTT. The chain has TRDV1 and TRDJ1; possibly TRDD3 for D (6 bases). This CDR3 spans 21 amino acids. Germline values: CDR1 TSWWSYY, CDR2 QGS.

There are a few counts of this clone. A read error likely explains why the TCRdb protein, taken from a much larger clone, differs from this DNA's translation at residue 11; the protein shown is translated from the DNA. This chain links TRDV2 with TRDJ1; unclear D gene. The J gene, not given by TCRdb, was assigned here from a germline match of the nucleotide sequence. Trimming stripped 0 bases from V and 0 bases from J, with 25 bases between. Germline loops: CDR1 GEAIGNYY, CDR2 EKD. This CDR3 region has 20 residues. CDR3 sequence: CACDTVRLTWESPYTDKLIF. CDR3 nucleotides: TGTGCCTGTGACACCGTAAGGCTTACTTGGGAATCCCCCTACACCGATAAACTCATCTTT.

Notes on this clone: TCRdb lists the protein of a much larger clone for this DNA, which differs at residue 10, so this is likely a read error; the protein given here is translated from the DNA itself. The V gene is TRDV3, the J gene TRDJ1; D perhaps matches TRDD3 (5 bases). The J gene is absent in TCRdb and was assigned here via DNA matching to germline. Trimming took 2 bases from V and 0 from J, leaving 28 bases between them. The CDR3 covers 19 residues. From germline, CDR1 is TVYSNPD and CDR2 GDNSRS (reference sequence). DNA for the CDR3: TGTGCCTTTTTTCGAGGACCGTACTGGAGGACCTTGTACACCGATAAACTCATCTTT. Translated, it gives CAFFRGPYWRTLYTDKLIF.

This clone was observed many times. TCRdb's entry gives the protein of a much larger clone, which mismatches this DNA's translation at residue 19, likely from a read error; the protein reported here is translated from the DNA. The V gene is TRDV1, the J gene TRDJ1; 10 nucleotides match TRDD3. The CDR3 runs 20 residues. Looked up from germline, CDR1 is TSWWSYY and CDR2 is QGS. The DNA for the CDR3 is TGTGCTCTTGGGGGAGCCCATGGGTTGGGGGATACAAGAGGTGCCGATAAACTCACCTTT. The encoded protein is CALGGAHGLGDTRGADKLTF.

About this clone itself: TCRdb's protein, taken from a much larger clone, differs from this DNA's translation at residue 7, likely owing to a read error; the protein displayed comes from the DNA. The chain links TRDV1 to TRDJ1; D may be TRDD3 (5 bases). The germline gives CDR1 TSWWSYY, CDR2 QGS. Trimming shortened V by 1 base and J by 0 bases, and 15 bases separated the two germline ends. CDR3 length equals 17 residues. The CDR3 protein is CALGEPSHWPNTDKLIF. CDR3 coding DNA: TGTGCTCTTGGGGAACCGTCACACTGGCCCAACACCGATAAACTCATCTTT.

A note on this clone: TCRdb's listed protein matches a much larger clone and diverges from this DNA's translation at residue 7, likely through a read error; the protein shown comes from the DNA. The rearrangement uses TRDV1 and TRDJ1, with 7 bases identical to TRDD3. This CDR3 region has 20 residues. Per germline, CDR1 TSWWSYY and CDR2 QGS. Germline trimming cut 3 bases from V and 0 bases from J; bases unmatched to any gene: 19. DNA for the CDR3: TGTGCTCTTGGGGACAACCTCCTAGTTGGGTGGGGGACCCACACCGATAAACTCATCTTT. It specifies CALGDNLLVGWGTHTDKLIF.

Many counts were recorded for this clone. TCRdb attributes to this sequence the protein of a much larger clone, which differs from the DNA translation at residue 11; a read error is likely, and the protein displayed is translated from the DNA. The gene calls are TRDV1 and TRDJ1; possible D gene TRDD3, 6 bases. TCRdb carries no J gene annotation; the J gene was assigned here by matching the DNA with germline. The CDR3 length is 19 residues. V shed 5 bases and J shed 5 bases, with 30 bases lying between them. Germline values: CDR1 TSWWSYY, CDR2 QGS. The DNA of the CDR3 is TGTGCTCTTGGGCCACTCGAAAAAACTCACCGGGGGAAGGAAGATAAACTCATCTTT. Its translation is CALGPLEKTHRGKEDKLIF.

This clone was counted a few times. It is likely a read error: a sequence one base away is far more abundant. The sample contains more than one DNA sequence encoding this CDR3. The V and J genes are TRAV36/DV7 and TRDJ1, with a tentative D call TRDD3 (6 bases). The J gene is not listed in TCRdb, so it was assigned here from a DNA match to germline. Trimming pared 3 bases from V and 0 bases from J, leaving 33 bases between. The CDR3 loop spans 21 amino acids. CDR1 and CDR2 from the germline V gene are VTNFRS and LTSSGIE (reference sequence). CDR3 sequence reads: CAVVLILPFWGIRSDTDKLIF. The CDR3 DNA is TGTGCTGTGGTCCTCATCCTGCCCTTCTGGGGAATACGCTCGGACACCGATAAACTCATCTTT.

This clone has more than one count but fewer than ten. The protein TCRdb gives is from a much larger clone and does not agree with this DNA's translation at residues 13 and 16, likely a read error; the protein shown here comes from the DNA. The rearrangement uses TRDV3 and TRDJ1; 7 nucleotides line up with TRDD3. The CDR3 sequence is 23 residues long. The germline gives CDR1 TVYSNPD, CDR2 GDNSRS (reference sequence). The CDR3 DNA follows: TGTGCCTTTAAGAAGGTGTTGGGCCCCCAGGGGGATGAATATCCTAGTTACACTGATAAACTCATCTTT. Translation gives CAFKKVLGPQGDEYPSYTDKLIF.

This clone was recorded many times. The amino acid sequence in TCRdb belongs to a much larger clone and departs from this DNA's translation at residue 15, likely a sequencing read error; the sequence shown is translated from the DNA. The chain carries TRDV1 and TRDJ1, with D possibly TRDD3 on 5 matching bases. The J gene is absent in TCRdb and was assigned here via DNA matching to germline. Germline V lookup: CDR1 TSWWSYY, CDR2 QGS. CDR3 size: 21 residues. V was trimmed by 0 bases and J by 0 bases, leaving 26 bases between them. CDR3 protein: CALGELAVAGSSRWHTDKLIF. Written as DNA, the CDR3 is TGTGCTCTTGGGGAACTGGCGGTGGCGGGATCCTCAAGGTGGCACACCGATAAACTCATCTTT.

This clone was counted between two and nine times. A single base is all that separates this from a far larger clone, so a read error is likely. The sample carries other DNA sequences with the same CDR3. The genes are TRDV1 and TRDJ1, with D perhaps matching TRDD2 or TRDD3 (6 bases each). The J gene comes from matching the DNA to germline here; TCRdb lacks it. This CDR3 spans 19 amino acids. CDR1 and CDR2 from the germline V gene are TSWWSYY and QGS. The CDR3 reads CALGDPPFRRAPYTDKLIF. The CDR3 DNA sequence: TGTGCCCTTGGGGATCCACCCTTCCGTCGGGCCCCGTACACCGATAAACTCATCTTT.

A note on this clone: This likely stems from a read error, as it lies one base from a far larger clone. The same CDR3 also results from other DNA sequences found in this sample. The chain links TRDV1 to TRDJ1; 12 positions agree with TRDD3. The junction had 20 bases not matched to a gene; V was cut back by 5 bases and J by 1 base. The germline V gene encodes CDR1 TSWWSYY and CDR2 QGS. The CDR3 covers 21 residues. CDR3 coding DNA: TGTGCTCTTGGGAAGGCCTCAGCGTACTGGGGGATACCCATCTTCACCGATAAACTCATCTTT. The encoded protein is CALGKASAYWGIPIFTDKLIF.

This clone was counted a few times. This likely stems from a read error, as it lies one base from a far larger clone. Other DNA sequences of this sample code for an identical CDR3. TRDV2 is the V gene, and the J gene was not called; the D segment call TRDD3 is taken from the table without a DNA check. The CDR3 spans 20 residues. Germline V CDR1 and CDR2: GEAIGNYY, EKD. The chain's CDR3 is CACDTVFQGEGGTTTAQLFF. Written as DNA, the CDR3 is TGTGCCTGTGACACCGTGTTCCAGGGTGAAGGCGGTACGACAACAGCACAACTCTTCTTC.

This clone was detected a few times. The chain has TRDV1 and TRDJ1; D gene unclear. The CDR3 sequence is 18 residues long. Looked up from germline, CDR1 is TSWWSYY and CDR2 is QGS. The V gene lost 0 bases and the J gene lost 0 bases, with 17 bases spanning the gap. CDR3 protein: CALGELSSEGRYTDKLIF. CDR3 nucleotides: TGTGCTCTTGGGGAACTATCCTCGGAGGGACGATACACCGATAAACTCATCTTT.

With regard to this clone: The likely explanation is a read error, given a far larger clone one base away. The same CDR3 arises from other DNA sequences in this sample as well. J is TRDJ1 and V is TRDV3; 9 nucleotides agree with TRDD3. V lost 5 bases to trimming and J lost 0 bases; unmatched junction nucleotides: 13. CDR1 and CDR2 (germline): TVYSNPD, GDNSRS (reference sequence). The CDR3 totals 16 residues. For the CDR3, the DNA is TGTGCCCCCTTATCCACTGGGGATACGTACACCGATAAACTCATCTTT. As protein: CAPLSTGDTYTDKLIF.

This clone was detected a few times. The TCRdb record carries a much larger clone's protein, which differs from this DNA's translation at residue 7; a read error is the likely cause, and the protein listed here is the DNA translation. The genes are TRDV2 and TRDJ1, with 8 bases lining up with TRDD3. Assignment of the J gene here rests on matching the DNA to germline, because TCRdb gives none. V shed 1 base and J 0 bases; nucleotides not matched to a gene: 18. The length of the CDR3 is 20 residues. CDR1 is GEAIGNYY and CDR2 is EKD in the germline V gene. Written as DNA, the CDR3 is TGTGCCTGTGACACTCTTTCCGGGACTGGGGGTCTACTGGACACCGATAAACTCATCTTT. It codes for CACDTLSGTGGLLDTDKLIF.

On this clone itself: The TCRdb protein comes from a much larger clone and disagrees with this DNA's translation at residue 8, likely due to a read error; the protein given here is derived from the DNA. This rearrangement joins TRDV2 to TRDJ1; 13 nucleotides line up with TRDD3. The junction had 22 bases not matched to a gene; V was cut back by 4 bases and J by 3 bases. The V gene's germline CDR1 is GEAIGNYY and CDR2 EKD. The CDR3 has 21 residues. The CDR3 DNA sequence: TGTGCCTGTGAATCCCTTCGAACCGAGGGTACTGGGGGATACGCGTCCGATAAACTCATCTTT. Translated, it gives CACESLRTEGTGGYASDKLIF.

This clone was counted at least ten times. The mismatch at residue 16 between this DNA's translation and the TCRdb protein of a much larger clone likely reflects a read error; the protein shown is translated from the DNA. The CDR3 here is CALGELTGSGYGADKPIF. The DNA for the CDR3 is TGTGCTCTTGGGGAACTAACGGGTTCAGGATACGGAGCCGATAAACCCATCTTT. The chain carries TRDV1 and TRDJ1; 7 bases match TRDD3. Germline loops: CDR1 TSWWSYY, CDR2 QGS. The CDR3 is 18 amino acids.